The text below deals with one T cell receptor (beta chain). The data belong to a study of blood T cells in healthy people across ages. On the study more broadly: Capture via template switching afforded approximately one barcoded beta molecule per two T cells.

The CDR3 has 12 residues. Per germline, CDR1 MNHNS and CDR2 SASEGT. The germline V and J ends were trimmed by 7 bases and 7 bases, with 11 bases remaining between them. Through a sample-barcoded 5' primer and a J-beta primer mix, a second PCR was run for about 6 to 11 cycles. TCRdb fed the 5' RACE reads into MiXCR, producing one record per CDR3 protein. The data hold about 1,400,000 distinct CDR3 sequences, with about 40% observed a single time. This receptor was identified in a woman aged 18-29 years in good health. The chain has TRBV6-1 and TRBJ1-5; possible D gene TRBD1, 5 bases. Sequencing input: blood. The CDR3 DNA reads as TGTGCCAGCAAAGCGGGGGACCAGCCCCAGCATTTT. Encoded protein: CASKAGDQPQHF.